This TCR beta chain was sequenced in a study of T cells in Graves' hyperthyroidism and ophthalmopathy. About the research overall: Peripheral blood sampling occurred at initial diagnosis, before any treatment. General observations from the study: Within blood appeared most thyroid clonotypes that had expanded above 0.001.

The germline V and J ends were trimmed by 7 bases and 6 bases, with 22 bases remaining between them. The CDR3 has 14 residues. Germline CDR1 reads SQVTM; CDR2 reads ANQGSEA. Ophthalmopathy cases scored 3 or more on the Clinical Activity Score and 4 or more on NOSPECS grade, with duration below 3 months. RNA transcripts were the template for amplifying TCR beta CDR3 regions. First-round RT-PCR with HTBI primers amplified the TCR CDR3 region. TCRdb re-called the multiplex PCR reads with MiXCR, one entry per CDR3 protein. The sample consists of roughly 350,000 distinct CDR3 sequences, 14% of them appearing once. This clonotype was detected many times. Antigen unknown.

Sequences were obtained from blood. The chain uses TRBV29-1 and TRBJ2-7, with D possibly called TRBD1 or TRBD2 (5 bases each). This receptor was obtained from a woman in her twenties or thirties with Graves' ophthalmopathy. This CDR3 reads CSGRTGATTGEQYF. The CDR3 DNA reads TGCAGCGGCCGGACCGGGGCAACCACGGGCGAGCAGTACTTC.